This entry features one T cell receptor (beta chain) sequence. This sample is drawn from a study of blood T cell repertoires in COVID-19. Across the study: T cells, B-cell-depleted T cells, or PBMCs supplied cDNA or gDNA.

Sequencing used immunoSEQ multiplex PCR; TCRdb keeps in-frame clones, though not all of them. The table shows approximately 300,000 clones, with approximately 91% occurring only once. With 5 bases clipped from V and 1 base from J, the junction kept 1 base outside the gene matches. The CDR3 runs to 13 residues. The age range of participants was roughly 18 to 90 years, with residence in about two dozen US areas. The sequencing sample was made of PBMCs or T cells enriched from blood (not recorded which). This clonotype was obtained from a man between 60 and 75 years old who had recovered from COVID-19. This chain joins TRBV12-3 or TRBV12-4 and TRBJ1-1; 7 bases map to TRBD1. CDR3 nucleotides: TGTGCCAGCAGTAGGACAGGGAACACTGAAGCTTTCTTT. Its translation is CASSRTGNTEAFF.